The rows below give T cell receptor beta chains drawn from one sample of a study of metastatic and nonmetastatic thyroid tumors. TCRdb re-processed the PCR reads through MiXCR. The sample records roughly 34,000 clones, around a third being singletons. The specimen sequenced was tumor tissue. The receptors stem from a female donor with papillary thyroid cancer or a benign thyroid nodule (not recorded which). Some clones in this sample may be carry-over from other donors' samples. Each CDR3 is given with its conserved first and last residue. A D gene is named only where the DNA matches it firmly. A clone size is listed for some rows: how often the clone was seen (once, few, many), or a class if it is expanded.

clone_size: -; j_call: TRBJ2-7; v_call: TRBV6-5; d_call: -; cdr3_aa: CASSYGSTGSYEQYF; cdr3_nt: TGTGCCAGCAGTTACGGGTCCACAGGGTCTTACGAGCAGTACTTC
clone_size: -; j_call: TRBJ2-3; v_call: TRBV4-2; d_call: TRBD2; cdr3_aa: CASSPRGPPTSGSPDTQYF; cdr3_nt: TGTGCCAGCAGCCCGAGGGGTCCACCAACTAGCGGGAGCCCAGATACGCAGTATTTT
clone_size: few; j_call: TRBJ2-7; v_call: TRBV28; d_call: -; cdr3_aa: CASSHPQGQISYEQYF; cdr3_nt: TGTGCCAGCAGTCACCCACAGGGCCAGATCAGCTACGAGCAGTACTTC
clone_size: -; j_call: TRBJ1-3; v_call: TRBV6-4; d_call: -; cdr3_aa: CASSETGPGNTIYF; cdr3_nt: TGTGCCAGCAGTGAAACAGGGCCGGGAAACACCATATATTTT
clone_size: -; j_call: TRBJ2-7; v_call: TRBV11-2; d_call: TRBD1; cdr3_aa: CASTETGGLYEQYF; cdr3_nt: TGTGCCAGCACCGAGACAGGGGGCCTCTACGAGCAGTACTTC
clone_size: -; j_call: TRBJ2-7; v_call: TRBV30; d_call: TRBD1; cdr3_aa: CAWSVGQGDEQYF; cdr3_nt: TGTGCCTGGAGTGTAGGGCAGGGGGACGAGCAGTACTTC
clone_size: -; j_call: TRBJ1-1; v_call: TRBV20-1; d_call: -; cdr3_aa: CSATDGMNTEAFF; cdr3_nt: TGCAGTGCTACCGACGGCATGAACACTGAAGCTTTCTTT
clone_size: -; j_call: TRBJ1-6; v_call: TRBV5-1; d_call: TRBD1; cdr3_aa: CASSFGDRVSSPLHF; cdr3_nt: TGCGCCAGCAGTTTTGGTGACAGGGTGTCTTCACCCCTCCACTTT
clone_size: few; j_call: TRBJ1-3; v_call: TRBV28; d_call: -; cdr3_aa: CASIQGSSGNTIYF; cdr3_nt: TGTGCCAGCATTCAGGGGAGCTCTGGAAACACCATATATTTT
clone_size: -; j_call: TRBJ1-5; v_call: TRBV24-1; d_call: -; cdr3_aa: CATSDPWGVGPQHF; cdr3_nt: TGTGCCACCAGTGACCCCTGGGGGGTAGGCCCCCAGCATTTT
clone_size: many; j_call: TRBJ1-1; v_call: TRBV6-1; d_call: TRBD1; cdr3_aa: CASSGQGVEAFF; cdr3_nt: TGTGCCAGCAGCGGACAGGGGGTTGAAGCTTTCTTT
clone_size: -; j_call: TRBJ2-3; v_call: TRBV24-1; d_call: TRBD2; cdr3_aa: CATSRGGDTQYF; cdr3_nt: TGTGCCACCAGTAGGGGAGGGGATACGCAGTATTTT
clone_size: -; j_call: TRBJ1-1; v_call: TRBV20-1; d_call: -; cdr3_aa: CSARPPDAGPPNTEAFF; cdr3_nt: TGCAGTGCTAGACCACCGGACGCGGGACCGCCGAACACTGAAGCTTTCTTT
clone_size: -; j_call: TRBJ2-7; v_call: TRBV2; d_call: TRBD1; cdr3_aa: CANGQGAGEQYF; cdr3_nt: TGTGCCAACGGACAGGGGGCTGGTGAGCAGTACTTC
clone_size: few; j_call: TRBJ2-2; v_call: TRBV7-8; d_call: -; cdr3_aa: CASSHPGGEDTGELFF; cdr3_nt: TGTGCCAGCAGCCACCCCGGGGGAGAGGACACCGGGGAGCTGTTTTTT
clone_size: -; j_call: TRBJ2-2; v_call: TRBV2; d_call: -; cdr3_aa: CASSSSANTGELFF; cdr3_nt: TGTGCCAGCAGTTCTTCCGCGAACACCGGGGAGCTGTTTTTT
clone_size: few; j_call: TRBJ1-2; v_call: TRBV6-5; d_call: -; cdr3_aa: CASSSPTAYCYTF; cdr3_nt: TGTGCCAGCAGTTCCCCGACAGCCTATTGCTACACCTTC
clone_size: few; j_call: TRBJ1-2; v_call: TRBV2; d_call: -; cdr3_aa: CASSVGMTNYGYTF; cdr3_nt: TGTGCCAGCAGTGTAGGCATGACTAACTATGGCTACACCTTC
clone_size: few; j_call: TRBJ1-5; v_call: TRBV6-2/TRBV6-3; d_call: -; cdr3_aa: CASSYGGGNQPQHF; cdr3_nt: TGTGCCAGCAGTTACGGCGGCGGAAATCAGCCCCAGCATTTT
clone_size: -; j_call: TRBJ2-7; v_call: TRBV6-1; d_call: TRBD1; cdr3_aa: CASSEAWTGAYEQYF; cdr3_nt: TGTGCCAGCAGTGAGGCCTGGACAGGAGCCTACGAGCAGTACTTC
clone_size: -; j_call: TRBJ2-2; v_call: TRBV11-2; d_call: TRBD2; cdr3_aa: CASSLSLLAGNTGELFF; cdr3_nt: TGTGCCAGCAGCTTATCCCTTCTAGCGGGGAACACCGGGGAGCTGTTTTTT
clone_size: -; j_call: TRBJ2-2; v_call: TRBV18; d_call: -; cdr3_aa: CASSPRSENTGELFF; cdr3_nt: TGTGCCAGCTCACCAAGGTCAGAGAACACCGGGGAGCTGTTTTTT
clone_size: -; j_call: TRBJ2-7; v_call: TRBV28; d_call: -; cdr3_aa: CASSSKPGEQYF; cdr3_nt: TGTGCCAGCAGCTCTAAACCGGGTGAGCAGTACTTC
clone_size: few; j_call: TRBJ2-1; v_call: TRBV6-5; d_call: TRBD2; cdr3_aa: CASSPGTSGRTIHNEQFF; cdr3_nt: TGTGCCAGCAGTCCCGGGACTAGCGGGAGGACAATTCACAATGAGCAGTTCTTC
clone_size: -; j_call: TRBJ2-3; v_call: TRBV11-1; d_call: TRBD1; cdr3_aa: CASSLGQGGEDTQYF; cdr3_nt: TGTGCCAGCAGCTTAGGACAGGGGGGAGAAGATACGCAGTATTTT
clone_size: -; j_call: TRBJ1-2; v_call: TRBV7-2; d_call: -; cdr3_aa: CASSLGVVRYGYTF; cdr3_nt: TGTGCCAGCAGCTTAGGCGTGGTGAGGTATGGCTACACCTTC
clone_size: -; j_call: TRBJ1-2; v_call: TRBV25-1; d_call: -; cdr3_aa: CASSELSTLSGYTF; cdr3_nt: TGTGCCAGCAGTGAATTAAGCACCCTGAGTGGCTACACCTTC
clone_size: once; j_call: TRBJ2-3; v_call: TRBV18; d_call: TRBD2; cdr3_aa: CASSPYLAGGSTDTQYF; cdr3_nt: TGTGCCAGCTCACCCTACCTAGCGGGAGGGAGCACAGATACGCAGTATTTT
clone_size: -; j_call: TRBJ2-7; v_call: TRBV7-2; d_call: -; cdr3_aa: CASSLASTYEQYF; cdr3_nt: TGTGCCAGCAGCTTAGCTAGTACCTACGAGCAGTACTTC
clone_size: -; j_call: TRBJ2-5; v_call: TRBV5-1; d_call: TRBD2; cdr3_aa: CASSLWTSAGETQYF; cdr3_nt: TGCGCCAGCAGCTTGTGGACTAGCGCCGGAGAGACCCAGTACTTC
clone_size: -; j_call: TRBJ2-3; v_call: TRBV27; d_call: -; cdr3_aa: CASISSWADTDTQYF; cdr3_nt: TGTGCCAGCATCTCATCCTGGGCTGACACAGATACGCAGTATTTT
clone_size: few; j_call: TRBJ2-1; v_call: TRBV2; d_call: -; cdr3_aa: CASSDLYEQFF; cdr3_nt: TGTGCCAGCAGTGATTTGTATGAGCAGTTCTTC
clone_size: -; j_call: TRBJ2-7; v_call: TRBV27; d_call: -; cdr3_aa: CASSPGDEQYF; cdr3_nt: TGTGCCAGCAGTCCAGGGGACGAGCAGTACTTC
clone_size: few; j_call: TRBJ2-2; v_call: TRBV12-3/TRBV12-4; d_call: -; cdr3_aa: CASRKDGELFF; cdr3_nt: TGTGCCAGCAGAAAGGACGGGGAGCTGTTTTTT
clone_size: medium-sized; j_call: TRBJ2-1; v_call: TRBV20-1; d_call: TRBD1; cdr3_aa: CSARDYSGDSEQFF; cdr3_nt: TGCAGTGCTAGAGATTATTCTGGGGACAGTGAGCAGTTCTTC
clone_size: -; j_call: TRBJ2-2; v_call: TRBV6-5; d_call: -; cdr3_aa: CASSTLWGTGELFF; cdr3_nt: TGTGCCAGCAGTACTCTTTGGGGTACCGGGGAGCTGTTTTTT
clone_size: -; j_call: TRBJ2-5; v_call: TRBV7-8; d_call: -; cdr3_aa: CASSLRSTGQETQYF; cdr3_nt: TGTGCCAGCAGCTTAAGAAGCACAGGGCAAGAGACCCAGTACTTC
clone_size: few; j_call: TRBJ2-7; v_call: TRBV25-1; d_call: TRBD1; cdr3_aa: CASRGRGQYYEQYF; cdr3_nt: TGTGCCAGCAGGGGTAGGGGGCAATACTACGAGCAGTACTTC
clone_size: -; j_call: TRBJ1-1; v_call: TRBV20-1; d_call: -; cdr3_aa: CSARRGFDTEAFF; cdr3_nt: TGCAGTGCTAGAAGGGGATTTGACACTGAAGCTTTCTTT
clone_size: -; j_call: TRBJ1-2; v_call: TRBV20-1; d_call: -; cdr3_aa: CSARGLSEAWGYTF; cdr3_nt: TGCAGTGCTAGGGGCCTATCGGAGGCGTGGGGCTACACCTTC
clone_size: -; j_call: TRBJ2-1; v_call: TRBV6-2/TRBV6-3; d_call: TRBD2; cdr3_aa: CASSYAFTSGSEQFF; cdr3_nt: TGTGCCAGCAGTTACGCGTTTACTAGCGGGAGTGAGCAGTTCTTC
clone_size: -; j_call: TRBJ1-2; v_call: TRBV28; d_call: -; cdr3_aa: CASSLSGYGYTF; cdr3_nt: TGTGCCAGCAGTTTAAGTGGCTATGGCTACACCTTC
clone_size: few; j_call: TRBJ1-2; v_call: TRBV7-6; d_call: -; cdr3_aa: CASSLDDLGGNYGYTF; cdr3_nt: TGTGCCAGCAGCTTAGACGACCTTGGGGGGAACTATGGCTACACCTTC
clone_size: -; j_call: TRBJ2-1; v_call: TRBV11-2; d_call: TRBD2; cdr3_aa: CASSIRGLAGGSEQFF; cdr3_nt: TGTGCCAGCAGCATCAGGGGACTAGCGGGAGGGAGTGAGCAGTTCTTC
clone_size: -; j_call: TRBJ1-1; v_call: TRBV11-2; d_call: -; cdr3_aa: CASSPRGGEQNTEAFF; cdr3_nt: TGTGCCAGCAGCCCTAGGGGGGGGGAACAGAACACTGAAGCTTTCTTT
clone_size: -; j_call: TRBJ2-2; v_call: TRBV20-1; d_call: TRBD2; cdr3_aa: CSARLAGGTGELFF; cdr3_nt: TGCAGTGCTAGACTAGCGGGGGGCACCGGGGAGCTGTTTTTT
clone_size: -; j_call: TRBJ2-2; v_call: TRBV28; d_call: TRBD1; cdr3_aa: CASGPHRGSYGGELFF; cdr3_nt: TGTGCCAGCGGACCTCACAGGGGTTCTTACGGCGGGGAGCTGTTTTTT
clone_size: few; j_call: TRBJ1-5; v_call: TRBV6-1; d_call: TRBD1; cdr3_aa: CASGQGGGQPQHF; cdr3_nt: TGTGCCAGCGGACAGGGAGGTGGTCAGCCCCAGCATTTT
clone_size: few; j_call: TRBJ2-2; v_call: TRBV6-1; d_call: -; cdr3_aa: CASSEFSWGTSGELFF; cdr3_nt: TGTGCCAGCAGTGAATTTTCATGGGGCACGTCCGGGGAGCTGTTTTTT
clone_size: few; j_call: TRBJ1-2; v_call: TRBV5-1; d_call: TRBD1; cdr3_aa: CASSLISGQGRFYGYTF; cdr3_nt: TGCGCCAGCAGCTTGATTAGCGGACAGGGGCGTTTCTATGGCTACACCTTC
clone_size: -; j_call: TRBJ1-2; v_call: TRBV7-2; d_call: TRBD1; cdr3_aa: CASRPYRGGYTF; cdr3_nt: TGTGCCAGCAGGCCTTACAGGGGTGGCTACACCTTC
clone_size: -; j_call: TRBJ2-1; v_call: TRBV2; d_call: TRBD2; cdr3_aa: CASAVSSGSNGQFF; cdr3_nt: TGTGCCAGCGCCGTCTCTAGCGGGAGCAATGGGCAGTTCTTC
clone_size: -; j_call: TRBJ2-1; v_call: TRBV5-4; d_call: TRBD2; cdr3_aa: CASSLGRGLAGGREQFF; cdr3_nt: TGTGCCAGCAGCTTGGGGCGTGGACTAGCGGGGGGCAGGGAGCAGTTCTTC
clone_size: -; j_call: TRBJ2-7; v_call: TRBV19; d_call: -; cdr3_aa: CASSILWGPSYEQYF; cdr3_nt: TGTGCCAGTAGTATCTTATGGGGGCCTTCCTACGAGCAGTACTTC
clone_size: -; j_call: TRBJ2-5; v_call: TRBV5-1; d_call: TRBD2; cdr3_aa: CASGTSVVHETQYF; cdr3_nt: TGCGCCAGCGGGACTAGTGTAGTGCATGAGACCCAGTACTTC